This TCR beta chain was documented in a study of blood T cell repertoires in COVID-19. The CDR3 runs to 14 residues. The V gene lost 4 bases and the J gene lost 4 bases, with 10 bases spanning the gap. Germline values: CDR1 MNHEY, CDR2 SVGEGT. The protocol was immunoSEQ multiplex PCR, while the TCRdb copy is restricted to in-frame clones and leaves out a portion. The profile shows 100,000 to 150,000 clones, 65% to 85% of them singletons. V usage is TRBV6-2 or TRBV6-3 and J usage is TRBJ2-2, with a tentative D call TRBD1 (5 bases). This TCR was recovered from a man between 65 and 85 years old with acute or convalescent COVID-19. Sample: peripheral blood. The CDR3 coding sequence is TGTGCCAGCAGTTCAGGGCGCCGCACCGGGGAGCTGTTTTTT. Translation: CASSSGRRTGELFF.